This T cell receptor beta chain was obtained from a study of T cell responses to AZD1222 COVID-19 vaccine. Study as a whole: Second-dose groups at about 4 or about 12 weeks were pooled.

In regard to this clone: Its antigen is not identified.

TCRdb keeps only in-frame clones here, not all; method: immunoSEQ multiplex PCR. The table lists some 130,000 clones, approximately 85% of them singletons, with approximately 1.7% in the top ten. Findings and limits, study-wide: Following two doses of AZD1222, Spike-specific TCR breadth and depth rose.

This TCR derives from an adult in good health. Sample: peripheral blood, taken on day 0 of AZD1222 vaccination.

The CDR3 DNA is TGTGCCAGCTCACCGGGTTTTGTCGGGGTGAGCACAGATACGCAGTATTTT. Translation: CASSPGFVGVSTDTQYF. The chain is built from TRBV18 and TRBJ2-3; tentative D call: TRBD2 (5 bases). The CDR3 spans 17 residues. The V gene lost 3 bases and the J gene lost 0 bases, with 16 bases spanning the gap. The germline V gene has CDR1 KGHSH and CDR2 LQKENI. Full variable domain (remainder filled in from reference TRBV18 and TRBJ2-3): NAGVMQNPRHLVRRRGQEARLRCSPMKGHSHVYWYRQLPEEGLKFMVYLQKENIIDESGMPKERFSAEFPKEGPSILRIQQVVRGDSAAYFCASSPGFVGVSTDTQYFGPGTRLTVL.